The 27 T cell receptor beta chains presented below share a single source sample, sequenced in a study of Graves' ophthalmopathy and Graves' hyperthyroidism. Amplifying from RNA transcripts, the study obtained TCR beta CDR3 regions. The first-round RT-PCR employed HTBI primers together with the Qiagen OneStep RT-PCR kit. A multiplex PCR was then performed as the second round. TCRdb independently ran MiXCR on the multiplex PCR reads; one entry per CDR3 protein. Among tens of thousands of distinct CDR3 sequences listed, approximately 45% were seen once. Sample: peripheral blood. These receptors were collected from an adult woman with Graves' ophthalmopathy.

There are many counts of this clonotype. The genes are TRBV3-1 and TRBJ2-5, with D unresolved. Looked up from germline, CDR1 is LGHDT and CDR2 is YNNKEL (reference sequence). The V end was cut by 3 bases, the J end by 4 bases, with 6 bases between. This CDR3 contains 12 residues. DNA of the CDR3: TGTGCCAGCAGCCATGGCCCAGAGACCCAGTACTTC. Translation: CASSHGPETQYF.

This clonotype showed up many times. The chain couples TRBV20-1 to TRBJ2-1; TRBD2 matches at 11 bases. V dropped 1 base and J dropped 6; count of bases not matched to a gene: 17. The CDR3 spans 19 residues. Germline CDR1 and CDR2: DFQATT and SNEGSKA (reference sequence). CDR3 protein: CSARGAPGLADLRGNEQFF. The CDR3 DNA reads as TGCAGTGCTAGAGGTGCCCCGGGACTAGCGGACTTACGGGGCAATGAGCAGTTCTTC.

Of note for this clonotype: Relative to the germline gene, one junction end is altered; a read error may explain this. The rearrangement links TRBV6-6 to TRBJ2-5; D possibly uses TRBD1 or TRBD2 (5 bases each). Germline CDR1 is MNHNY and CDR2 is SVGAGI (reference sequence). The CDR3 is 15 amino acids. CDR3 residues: CASSILGAPQEAQYF. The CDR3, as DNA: TGTGCCAGCAGTATCCTCGGGGCCCCCCAAGAGGCCCAGTACTTC.

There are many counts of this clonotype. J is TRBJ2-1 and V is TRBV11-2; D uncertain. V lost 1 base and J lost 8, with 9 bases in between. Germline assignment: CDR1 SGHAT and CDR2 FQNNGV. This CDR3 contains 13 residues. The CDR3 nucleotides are TGTGCCAGCAGCTTAGTAGTGGACGATGAGCAGTTCTTC. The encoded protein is CASSLVVDDEQFF.

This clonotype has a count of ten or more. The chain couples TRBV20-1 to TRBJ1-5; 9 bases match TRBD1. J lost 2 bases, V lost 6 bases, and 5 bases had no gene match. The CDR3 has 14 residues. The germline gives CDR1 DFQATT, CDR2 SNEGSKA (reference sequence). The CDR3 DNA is TGCAGTGCGCCGGACAGGGGAGGCAATCAGCCCCAGCATTTT. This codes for CSAPDRGGNQPQHF.

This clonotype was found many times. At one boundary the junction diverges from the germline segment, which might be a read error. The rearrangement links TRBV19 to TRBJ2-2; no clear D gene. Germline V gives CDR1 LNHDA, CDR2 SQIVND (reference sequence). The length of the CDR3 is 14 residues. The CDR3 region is CASSTLPYPSEQVF. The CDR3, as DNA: TGTGCCAGTAGTACCCTACCTTATCCGAGCGAGCAGGTTTTT.

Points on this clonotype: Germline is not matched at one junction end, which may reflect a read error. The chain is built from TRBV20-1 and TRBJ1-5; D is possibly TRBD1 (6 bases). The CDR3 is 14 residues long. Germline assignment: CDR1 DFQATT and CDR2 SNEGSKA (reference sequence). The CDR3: CSARRQAYNQPQRF. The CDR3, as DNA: TGCAGCGCTAGACGACAGGCTTACAATCAGCCCCAGCGTTTT.

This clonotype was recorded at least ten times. The CDR3 nucleotides read TGTGCCAGCAGCGTAGCCGGTTCGGGGCTTTCACCCCTCCACTTT. It yields the protein CASSVAGSGLSPLHF. V usage is TRBV9 and J usage is TRBJ1-6; possible D gene TRBD1, 5 bases. The CDR3 is 15 amino acids. With 0 bases removed from V and 9 bases from J, the gap between germline ends came to 13 bases. CDR1 and CDR2 (germline): SGDLS, YYNGEE.

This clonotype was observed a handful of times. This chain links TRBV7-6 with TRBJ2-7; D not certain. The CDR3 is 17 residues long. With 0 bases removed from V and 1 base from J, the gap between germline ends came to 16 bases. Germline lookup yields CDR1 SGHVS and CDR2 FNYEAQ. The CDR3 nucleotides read TGTGCCAGCAGCTTAGCGCGAAGGGCCTTTAAATCCTACGAGCAGTACTTC. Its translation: CASSLARRAFKSYEQYF.

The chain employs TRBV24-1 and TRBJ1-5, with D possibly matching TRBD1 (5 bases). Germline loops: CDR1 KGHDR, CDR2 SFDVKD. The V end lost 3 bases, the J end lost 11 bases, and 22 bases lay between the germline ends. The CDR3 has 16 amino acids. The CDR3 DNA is TGTGCCACCAGTGATCCCGTGGGGGGACCCCAAGAGACCCAGCATTTT. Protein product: CATSDPVGGPQETQHF.

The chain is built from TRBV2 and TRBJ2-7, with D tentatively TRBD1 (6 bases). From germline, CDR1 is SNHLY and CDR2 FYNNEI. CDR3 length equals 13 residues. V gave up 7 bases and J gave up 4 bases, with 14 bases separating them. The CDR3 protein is CASTRDNIYEQYF. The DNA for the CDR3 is TGTGCCAGCACCAGGGACAATATTTACGAGCAGTACTTC.

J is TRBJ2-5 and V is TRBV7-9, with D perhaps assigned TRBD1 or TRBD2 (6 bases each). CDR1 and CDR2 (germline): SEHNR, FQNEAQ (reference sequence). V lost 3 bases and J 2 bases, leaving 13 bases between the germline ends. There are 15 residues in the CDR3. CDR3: CASSLEGTSQETQYF. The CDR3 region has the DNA TGTGCCAGCAGCTTGGAGGGGACATCTCAAGAGACCCAGTACTTC.

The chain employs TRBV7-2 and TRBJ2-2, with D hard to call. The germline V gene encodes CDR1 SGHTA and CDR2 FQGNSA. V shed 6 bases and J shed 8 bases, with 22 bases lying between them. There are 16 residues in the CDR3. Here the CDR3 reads CASRKTWTGNRGELFF. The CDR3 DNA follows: TGTGCCAGCAGAAAGACCTGGACGGGTAATCGGGGGGAGCTGTTTTTT.

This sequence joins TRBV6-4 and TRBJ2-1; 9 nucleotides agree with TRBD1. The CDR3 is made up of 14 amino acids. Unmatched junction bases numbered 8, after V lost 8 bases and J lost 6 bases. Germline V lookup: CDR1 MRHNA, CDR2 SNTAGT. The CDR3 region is CASADSTGGNEQFF. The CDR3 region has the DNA TGTGCCAGCGCAGACTCGACAGGGGGCAATGAGCAGTTCTTC.

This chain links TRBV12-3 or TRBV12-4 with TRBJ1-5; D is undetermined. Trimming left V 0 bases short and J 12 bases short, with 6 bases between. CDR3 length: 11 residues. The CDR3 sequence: CASSLAKHQHF. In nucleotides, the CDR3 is TGTGCCAGCAGTTTAGCTAAACACCAGCATTTT.

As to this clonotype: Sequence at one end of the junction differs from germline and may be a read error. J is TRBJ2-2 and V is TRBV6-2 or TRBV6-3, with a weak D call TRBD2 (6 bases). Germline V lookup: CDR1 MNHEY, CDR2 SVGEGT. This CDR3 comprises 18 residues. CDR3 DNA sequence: TGTGCCAGCAGAACGTCCCCACTTAGGGGAGAGAACACCGGGGGGCTGTTTTTT. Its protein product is CASRTSPLRGENTGGLFF.

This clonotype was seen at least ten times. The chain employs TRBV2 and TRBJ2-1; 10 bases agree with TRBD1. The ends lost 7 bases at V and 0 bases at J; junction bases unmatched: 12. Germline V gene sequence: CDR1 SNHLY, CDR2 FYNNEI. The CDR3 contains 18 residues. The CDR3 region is CASNYPGQGTGSYNEQFF. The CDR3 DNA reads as TGTGCCAGCAACTACCCGGGACAGGGGACCGGCTCCTACAATGAGCAGTTCTTC.

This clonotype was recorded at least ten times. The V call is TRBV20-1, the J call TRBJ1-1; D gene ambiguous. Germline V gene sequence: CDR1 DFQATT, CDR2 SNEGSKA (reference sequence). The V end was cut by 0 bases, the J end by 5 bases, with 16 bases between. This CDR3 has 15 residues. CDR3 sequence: CSARDQRGLGTEAFF. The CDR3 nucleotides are TGCAGTGCTAGAGATCAACGTGGTCTAGGGACTGAAGCTTTCTTT.

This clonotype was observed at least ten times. Here the CDR3 reads CASSVAGTIQAFF. The CDR3 region has the DNA TGTGCCAGCAGCGTCGCAGGGACGATTCAAGCTTTCTTT. The J gene is TRBJ1-1, the V gene TRBV7-2; a possible D gene is TRBD1 (5 bases). V lost 5 bases to trimming and J lost 9 bases, with 16 bases between them. The CDR3 is 13 residues long. Germline lookup yields CDR1 SGHTA and CDR2 FQGNSA.

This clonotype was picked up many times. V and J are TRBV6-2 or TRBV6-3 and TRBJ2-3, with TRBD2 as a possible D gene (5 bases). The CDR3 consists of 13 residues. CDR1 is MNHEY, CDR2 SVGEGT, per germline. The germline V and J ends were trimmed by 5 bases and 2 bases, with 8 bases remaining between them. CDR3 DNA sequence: TGTGCCAGCAGTCACCGGGACACAGATACGCAGTATTTT. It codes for CASSHRDTDTQYF.

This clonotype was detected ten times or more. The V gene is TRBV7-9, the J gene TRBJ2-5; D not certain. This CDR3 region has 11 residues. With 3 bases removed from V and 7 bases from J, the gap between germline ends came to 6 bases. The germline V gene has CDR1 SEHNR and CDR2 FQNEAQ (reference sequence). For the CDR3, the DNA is TGTGCCAGCAGCTTGGAAGGGACCCAGTACTTC. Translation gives CASSLEGTQYF.

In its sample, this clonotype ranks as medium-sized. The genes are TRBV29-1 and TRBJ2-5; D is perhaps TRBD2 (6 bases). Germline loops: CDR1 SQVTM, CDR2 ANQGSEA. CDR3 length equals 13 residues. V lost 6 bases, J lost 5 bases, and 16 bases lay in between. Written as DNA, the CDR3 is TGCAGCGTCACACGGACTAAGAGTGAGACCCAGTACTTC. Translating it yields CSVTRTKSETQYF.

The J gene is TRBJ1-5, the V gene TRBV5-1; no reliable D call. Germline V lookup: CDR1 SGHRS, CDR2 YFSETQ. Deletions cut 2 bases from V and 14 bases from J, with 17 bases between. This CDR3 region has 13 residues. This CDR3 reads CASSFGGSTDKHF. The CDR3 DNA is TGCGCCAGCAGCTTCGGCGGATCCACAGATAAGCATTTT.

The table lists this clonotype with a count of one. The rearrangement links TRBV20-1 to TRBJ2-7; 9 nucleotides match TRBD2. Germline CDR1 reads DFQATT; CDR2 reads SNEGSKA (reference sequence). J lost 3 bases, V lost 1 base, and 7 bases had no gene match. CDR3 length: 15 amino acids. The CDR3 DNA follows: TGCAGTGCTAGAGCACCGGGACTAGCCATCTACGAGCAGTACTTC. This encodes CSARAPGLAIYEQYF.

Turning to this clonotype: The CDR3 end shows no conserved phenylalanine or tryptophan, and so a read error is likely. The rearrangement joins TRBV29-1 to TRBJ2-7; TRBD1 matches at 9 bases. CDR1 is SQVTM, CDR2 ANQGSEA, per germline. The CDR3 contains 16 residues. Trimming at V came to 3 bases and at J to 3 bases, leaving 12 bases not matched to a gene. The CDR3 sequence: CSVEDRQGERLYEQYS. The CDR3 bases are TGCAGCGTTGAGGACCGACAGGGGGAGAGACTCTACGAGCAGTACTCC.

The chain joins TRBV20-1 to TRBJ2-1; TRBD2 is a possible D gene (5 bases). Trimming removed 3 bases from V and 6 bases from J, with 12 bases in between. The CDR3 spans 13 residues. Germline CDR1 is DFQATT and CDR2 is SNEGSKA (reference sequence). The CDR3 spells CSARASIGNEQFF. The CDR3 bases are TGCAGTGCTAGGGCTAGCATCGGCAATGAGCAGTTCTTC.

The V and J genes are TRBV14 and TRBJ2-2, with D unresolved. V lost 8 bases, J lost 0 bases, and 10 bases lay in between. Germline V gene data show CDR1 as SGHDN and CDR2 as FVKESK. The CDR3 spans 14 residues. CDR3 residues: CASSTTANTGELFF. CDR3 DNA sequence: TGTGCCAGCTCCACTACCGCGAACACCGGGGAGCTGTTTTTT.